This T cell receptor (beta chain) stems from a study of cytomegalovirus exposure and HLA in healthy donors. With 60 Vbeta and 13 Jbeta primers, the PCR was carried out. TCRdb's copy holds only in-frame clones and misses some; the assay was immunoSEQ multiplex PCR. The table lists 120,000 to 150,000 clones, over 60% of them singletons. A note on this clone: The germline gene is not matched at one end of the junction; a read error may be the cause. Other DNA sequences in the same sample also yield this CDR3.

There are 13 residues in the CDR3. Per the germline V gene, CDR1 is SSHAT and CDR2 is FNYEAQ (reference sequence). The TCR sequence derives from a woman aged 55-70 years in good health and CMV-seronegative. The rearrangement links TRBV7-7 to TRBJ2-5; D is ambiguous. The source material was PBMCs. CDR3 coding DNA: TGTGCTAGCAGCTTAGCTAGTCTTGGGACCCAGTACTTC. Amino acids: CASSLASLGTQYF.